This T cell receptor (beta chain) is drawn from a study of T cell changes during pregnancy in multiple sclerosis (dated by TCRdb to between 2018 and 2021). Broadly, across the study: The study examined how the T cell repertoire changed over the course of pregnancy in women with multiple sclerosis.

Measured from the cysteine to the phenylalanine, the CDR3 is 14 residues long. The retained sequence is limited to the CDR3, 42 bases, with the frame set at the first base. Trimming takes 1 base from V and 8 bases from J, and the germline ends sit 11 bases apart. Taken from the germline V gene (reference sequence), the CDR1 and CDR2 loops are SEHNR and FQNEAQ. A note on this clone: This clone's antigen is unknown. There are no base qualities to consult, and no much larger clone falls within one base.

Receptors were amplified or captured by the immunoSEQ multiplex PCR assay. Imported from immuneACCESS, the table was reduced by TCRdb to in-frame sequences with V and J called. These copies leave out some clones; in studies compared against another copy, an unresolved V gene accounts for under half, and the cause of the remainder is not known. For this sample there are fewer than 85,000 clones; around 92% appear just once. The ten most abundant clones make up approximately 2.4% of the sample. Sequencing used peripheral blood, obtained before pregnancy. The clonotype was recovered from a female donor with multiple sclerosis, enrolled in a pregnancy study. In this chain, TRBV7-9 is recombined with TRBJ1-4; TRBD1 is a weak D gene call, 6 bases matching. The DNA reads as follows: TGTGCCAGCAGCTTAGACAGGGTGAACGAAAAACTGTTTTTT. Translated, this is CASSLDRVNEKLFF.